This entry concerns a single T cell receptor beta chain. The target antigen is unknown. The sample belongs to a study of OX40 agonist ivuxolimab in advanced cancers. Study context: Six ivuxolimab dose levels, 0.01 to 10 mg/kg, were given intravenously every 2 weeks.

Profiling relied on immunoSEQ multiplex PCR, and the TCRdb table lists in-frame clones only, not all of them. The repertoire holds some 57,000 clones, with roughly nine tenths as singletons. Whole-study results and caveats: Some patients without response likewise showed low normalized clonal expansion. Patients with a partial response at 0.1-3.0 mg/kg had among the lowest clonal expansion. Among expanded peripheral T cells, antigen specificity went undetermined.

Per germline, CDR1 SGHAT and CDR2 FQNNGV. V was shortened by 5 bases and J by 2 bases, with 13 bases between the two germline ends. The CDR3 covers 14 residues. The V call is TRBV11-2, the J call TRBJ2-7, with D tentatively TRBD2 (7 bases). The sample consisted of CD4+ or CD8+ T cells sorted from blood, taken in a trial of the OX40 agonist ivuxolimab. The source is an adult with an advanced solid tumor such as melanoma, head and neck, liver or kidney cancer. The CDR3 spells CASSRTGTTYEQYF. As DNA, the CDR3 is TGTGCCAGCAGCCGCACAGGGACTACCTACGAGCAGTACTTC.